This T cell receptor beta chain was sequenced in a study of blood T cells in healthy people across ages. Whole-study findings and limits: Naive T cell percentage strongly correlated with TCR beta diversity.

The donors, healthy Caucasians from Russia, were aged about 6 to 90. With a J-beta primer mix and a sample-barcoded 5' primer, a second PCR ran 7 to 11 cycles. A single record per CDR3 protein comes from TCRdb applying MiXCR to the 5' RACE reads. The sample yields about 640,000 distinct CDR3 sequences, about 30% seen once. CDR3 length: 13 amino acids. The V segment lost 6 bases and the J segment 6 bases; nucleotides outside the gene matches: 5. A word on this clonotype: The antigen is not known.

The origin of this receptor is a woman of 80 years or more in good health. Sequenced sample: blood. The V gene is TRBV12-3 or TRBV12-4, the J gene TRBJ1-2, with 9 bases matching TRBD1. Here the CDR3 reads CASRAGTGNGYTF. As DNA, the CDR3 is TGTGCCAGCAGAGCCGGGACAGGGAATGGCTACACCTTC.